These T cell receptor beta chains were read from a single sample in a study of cytomegalovirus exposure and HLA in healthy donors. Only in-frame clones appear in the TCRdb table, and some are missing; sequencing was by immunoSEQ multiplex PCR. The sample has about 130,000 clones, approximately 80% seen once; the top ten hold roughly 2.6%. The sample was PBMCs. The receptors shown here come from a man in his fifties in good health and CMV-seronegative. The CDR3 runs from the conserved cysteine through the conserved F or W. D genes are given only for firm matches. Not every row has a clone size; where given, it reads once, few, many or a size class.

CDR3,DNA,V,J,D,size
CASSQGAWRGELDTQYF,TGCGCCAGCAGCCAAGGGGCATGGCGGGGGGAGCTAGATACGCAGTATTTT,TRBV4-1,TRBJ2-3,TRBD2,few
CASSLAGKISGANVLTF,TGCGCCAGCAGCTTGGCCGGGAAAATCTCTGGGGCCAACGTCCTGACTTTC,TRBV5-1,TRBJ2-6,-,-
CASSPGQGGRYGYTF,TGTGCCAGCAGTCCCGGACAGGGAGGTCGGTATGGCTACACCTTC,TRBV6-5,TRBJ1-2,TRBD1,-
CASSEGQGYGYTF,TGTGCCAGCAGCGAGGGACAGGGATATGGCTACACCTTC,TRBV9,TRBJ1-2,TRBD1,-
CASTTNGVSTEAFF,TGTGCCAGCACGACCAACGGGGTATCCACTGAAGCTTTCTTT,TRBV27,TRBJ1-1,-,-
CASSVGQSRGAQYF,TGCGCCAGCAGCGTTGGACAGTCGAGAGGGGCCCAGTACTTC,TRBV5-1,TRBJ2-5,-,-
CASSPGARETQYF,TGCGCCAGCAGCCCAGGGGCCCGGGAGACCCAGTACTTC,TRBV5-1,TRBJ2-5,-,-
CASSGTGAWNGYTF,TGTGCCAGCAGTGGGACAGGGGCTTGGAATGGCTACACCTTC,TRBV6-1,TRBJ1-2,TRBD1,-
CASSDSSGGSPEQFF,TGTGCCAGCAGTGACTCTAGCGGGGGGAGTCCTGAGCAGTTCTTC,TRBV6-1,TRBJ2-1,TRBD2,-
CASTLEGAGTGELFF,TGTGCCAGCACCCTAGAGGGGGCGGGAACCGGGGAGCTGTTTTTT,TRBV27,TRBJ2-2,-,-
CATTGLKTGAAFF,TGTGCCACTACGGGTCTCAAAACCGGAGCCGCTTTCTTT,TRBV11-2,TRBJ1-1,-,few
CASSLRLTVGTEAFF,TGTGCCAGCAGCTTACGGCTGACAGTGGGCACTGAAGCTTTCTTT,TRBV12-1,TRBJ1-1,-,-
CASSVGGSSNQPQHF,TGTGCCAGCAGCGTAGGTGGTAGTAGCAATCAGCCCCAGCATTTT,TRBV9,TRBJ1-5,-,-
CASSLTGQNEAFF,TGTGCCAGCAGCTTAACTGGGCAGAATGAAGCTTTCTTT,TRBV7-9,TRBJ1-1,-,-
CASSPGLGSGPPQHF,TGCGCCAGCAGCCCCGGTCTCGGGTCGGGTCCGCCCCAGCATTTT,TRBV5-1,TRBJ1-5,-,-
CASSQHTLWGAPGAEAFF,TGCGCCAGCAGCCAACATACCCTGTGGGGAGCTCCTGGGGCTGAAGCTTTCTTT,TRBV4-1,TRBJ1-1,-,-
CAISSQGVYGYTF,TGTGCCATCAGCTCCCAGGGGGTCTATGGCTACACCTTC,TRBV10-3,TRBJ1-2,TRBD1,-
CASRAPGGRSPGEQFF,TGTGCCAGCAGGGCTCCGGGGGGACGAAGTCCCGGTGAGCAGTTCTTC,TRBV9,TRBJ2-1,TRBD2,-
CASSESIFQGDYEQYF,TGCGCCAGCAGTGAGTCGATCTTCCAGGGGGACTACGAGCAGTACTTC,TRBV10-2,TRBJ2-7,TRBD1,-
CASSLSSRTSGLRLEQYF,TGTGCCAGCAGCTTATCCAGCCGGACTAGCGGACTCCGATTGGAGCAGTACTTC,TRBV7-2,TRBJ2-7,TRBD2,-
CASSSGGGGEFGEAFF,TGCGCCAGCAGCTCAGGCGGCGGCGGGGAGTTTGGTGAAGCTTTCTTT,TRBV5-1,TRBJ1-1,-,-
CSILYNEQFF,TGCAGCATCCTTTACAATGAGCAGTTCTTC,TRBV29-1,TRBJ2-1,-,few
CAIVTAGGPSISPLHF,TGTGCCATCGTAACTGCCGGGGGACCTTCTATTTCCCCCCTCCACTTT,TRBV6-4,TRBJ1-6,-,-
CASRGSGVAEGTQYF,TGTGCCAGCAGGGGAAGCGGGGTAGCGGAAGGGACCCAGTACTTC,TRBV6-5,TRBJ2-5,TRBD2,-
CAWNLEGNTEAFF,TGTGCCTGGAACTTAGAGGGGAACACTGAAGCTTTCTTT,TRBV30,TRBJ1-1,-,once
CASSKERGREQYF,TGTGCCAGCAGCAAAGAGAGGGGGCGGGAGCAGTACTTC,TRBV7-2,TRBJ2-7,TRBD1,-
CASSVAGDKDTQYF,TGTGCCAGCAGTGTAGCGGGGGATAAGGATACGCAGTATTTT,TRBV6-4,TRBJ2-3,TRBD2,-
CASSEDSGELFF,TGTGCCAGCAGTGAAGACAGCGGGGAGCTGTTTTTT,TRBV2,TRBJ2-2,-,-
CASRATGWGEQYF,TGTGCCAGCAGGGCTACAGGGTGGGGCGAGCAGTACTTC,TRBV5-4,TRBJ2-7,-,-
CASSGRREDYGYTF,TGTGCCAGCAGCGGCCGCAGGGAGGACTATGGCTACACCTTC,TRBV2,TRBJ1-2,-,-
CASRQATNEKLFF,TGTGCCAGTCGACAGGCAACTAATGAAAAACTGTTTTTT,TRBV6-1,TRBJ1-4,-,few
CASSPWGVSTEAFF,TGTGCCAGCAGCCCCTGGGGGGTAAGCACTGAAGCTTTCTTT,TRBV4-2,TRBJ1-1,-,-
CASSHPGRVAGYTF,TGCGCCAGCAGCCACCCCGGCAGGGTAGCTGGCTACACCTTC,TRBV4-3,TRBJ1-2,-,few
CASSLTSTEAFF,TGCGCCAGCAGCTTGACGAGCACTGAAGCTTTCTTT,TRBV5-1,TRBJ1-1,-,few
CASSTGTGNTEAFF,TGCGCCAGCAGTACCGGGACAGGGAACACTGAAGCTTTCTTT,TRBV5-1,TRBJ1-1,TRBD1,-
CASSPSGAGLNEQYF,TGTGCCAGCTCACCAAGCGGGGCAGGGCTTAACGAGCAGTACTTC,TRBV18,TRBJ2-7,TRBD2,-
CASSQDGGKGGYTF,TGCGCCAGCAGCCAAGATGGGGGGAAGGGTGGCTACACCTTC,TRBV4-3,TRBJ1-2,-,-
CASSLFGTSGGAEFF,TGTGCCAGCAGCTTATTTGGTACTAGCGGGGGGGCTGAGTTCTTC,TRBV7-9,TRBJ2-1,TRBD2,-
CASSREGQRARNEQFF,TGCGCCAGCTCCCGGGAGGGACAGAGGGCTCGGAATGAGCAGTTCTTC,TRBV5-1,TRBJ2-1,-,-
CASSLNVGDSNQPQHF,TGTGCCAGCAGCTTGAACGTAGGGGATAGCAATCAGCCCCAGCATTTT,TRBV5-8,TRBJ1-5,-,-
CASSNWVTGQGRGYTF,TGTGCCAGCTCAAACTGGGTCACGGGACAGGGTAGAGGCTACACCTTC,TRBV18,TRBJ1-2,TRBD1,once
CASSQDLGPGVKSLLHF,TGTGCCAGCAGCCAAGATCTGGGCCCAGGGGTGAAATCACTCCTCCACTTT,TRBV4-2,TRBJ1-6,-,-
CASSLDSPNTGELFF,TGCGCCAGCAGCTTGGACAGTCCGAACACCGGGGAGCTGTTTTTT,TRBV5-1,TRBJ2-2,-,-
CATSRWTGGLETQYF,TGTGCCACCAGCAGATGGACAGGGGGCTTGGAGACCCAGTACTTC,TRBV15,TRBJ2-5,TRBD1,-
CAWSVRDRNEKLFF,TGTGCCTGGAGTGTACGGGACAGAAATGAAAAACTGTTTTTT,TRBV30,TRBJ1-4,TRBD1,-
CAGATGYDGYTF,TGTGCCGGGGCAACAGGGTATGATGGCTACACCTTC,TRBV6-1,TRBJ1-2,-,-
CASRVSGASTDTQYF,TGTGCCAGCAGAGTTTCGGGAGCGAGCACAGATACGCAGTATTTT,TRBV7-6,TRBJ2-3,-,once
CASSYPSGAVGNTIYF,TGTGCCAGCAGTTACCCTTCTGGGGCCGTTGGAAACACCATATATTTT,TRBV6-6,TRBJ1-3,-,-
CASSQSPETQYF,TGTGCCAGCTCCCAGTCCCCAGAGACCCAGTACTTC,TRBV18,TRBJ2-5,-,-
CAWRDRGGQETQYF,TGTGCCTGGAGGGACCGCGGGGGGCAGGAGACCCAGTACTTC,TRBV30,TRBJ2-5,TRBD2,-
CASSLNPDQPQHF,TGCGCCAGCAGCTTGAATCCGGATCAGCCCCAGCATTTT,TRBV5-1,TRBJ1-5,-,-
CASSENPGGAADTQYF,TGTGCCAGCAGTGAAAACCCAGGGGGCGCGGCAGATACGCAGTATTTT,TRBV27,TRBJ2-3,TRBD1,once
CASSLLGQETTNEKLFF,TGCGCCAGCAGCTTGCTTGGACAGGAGACAACTAATGAAAAACTGTTTTTT,TRBV5-1,TRBJ1-4,TRBD1,-
CASSESRQETQYF,TGTGCCAGCAGTGAATCTAGACAAGAGACCCAGTACTTC,TRBV25-1,TRBJ2-5,-,few
CASSDFEARQETQYF,TGTGCCAGCAGTGATTTCGAGGCCCGCCAAGAGACCCAGTACTTC,TRBV2,TRBJ2-5,-,-
CSVVGLPLTGELFF,TGCAGCGTTGTGGGACTCCCTTTGACCGGGGAGCTGTTTTTT,TRBV29-1,TRBJ2-2,-,once
CASSLGPQEKLFF,TGTGCCAGCAGCTTAGGTCCCCAAGAAAAACTGTTTTTT,TRBV7-2,TRBJ1-4,-,once